The entry that follows covers one TCR beta chain sequence. Its recognized antigen is unknown. Qualities for individual bases were not recorded, and no much larger clone is one base off. TCRbeta CDR3 regions were amplified from genomic DNA using the immunoSEQ Assay, a bias-controlled multiplex PCR. In the original analysis: The number of nucleated cells in each sample was estimated from the amplification of reference gene primers within the assay. To quantify the absolute abundance of each unique TCRbeta CDR3 rearrangement, sequence reads were collapsed and filtered. For each sample, productive Simpson clonality was calculated as the square root of Simpson's diversity index across productive rearrangements. TCRdb took over this immuneACCESS table, retaining in-frame rearrangements with V and J assigned. Such tables are incomplete; in checked studies, under half of the missing clones stem from an unresolved V gene, and the remainder is unexplained. V, J and clone size are taken as reported in that table, and D and trimming were inferred from the DNA itself. Present in this sample are 300,000 to 450,000 clones, more than 75% of which were seen just once. The ten most abundant clones make up 2.3% of the sample.

This specimen comes from a study of blood T cell repertoires in COVID-19 (dated by TCRdb to the early 2020s). Notes on the research overall: Collaborator samples came from the United States, Italy and Spain and covered acute and convalescent phases of COVID-19. Samples were obtained from the ongoing ImmuneRACE study (first 160 participants) and from 1,254 subjects provided by 6 global collaborators. Subjects who had been exposed to COVID-19, were actively infected with it, or had recovered from it provided the deeply sampled blood TCRbeta repertoires that made up the dataset. The repertoires were released in a freely available public database intended as a resource for research on the immune response to SARS-CoV-2. A de-identified subject ID, COVID-19 status, age in years and sex were almost always included in the sample metadata. Where HLA class I and class II types were available, the types were taken from metadata supplied by the sample provider, not from assay-based typing. The material from the prospective study consisted of cDNA or gDNA derived from T cells, B-cell-depleted T cells, or PBMCs.

The CDR3, cysteine through phenylalanine, is 13 amino acids long. The entry retains the CDR3 DNA only, 39 bases that are in frame from base 1. In the germline V gene (reference sequence), CDR1 corresponds to GTSNPN and CDR2 to SVGIG. V is trimmed back by 3 bases and J by 6 bases, and the junction contains 4 bases that no gene match accounts for. Beyond this particular receptor, the publication reports: How much clinical and demographic metadata was included differed by source and by participant, and the metadata was provided uncurated.

One collaborating source in Seattle enrolled patients while the patients were actively infected and followed the patients over time throughout the course of disease. Each collaborating institution followed its own protocols to collect whole blood in K2EDTA tubes. For TCRbeta analysis, collaborators shipped samples in one of three forms: frozen whole blood, isolated PBMCs, or DNA extracted from either of those sample types. Sequenced material: peripheral blood. The receptor was derived from a woman aged 55-69 years with COVID-19, enrolled during active disease. Recombination joined TRBV30 with TRBJ1-1; 10 nucleotides in the junction match TRBD1. The DNA is TGTGCCTGGAGGGGACAGGGGATCGCTGAAGCTTTCTTT. Its protein reads: CAWRGQGIAEAFF. With the rest looked up from the reference TRBV30 and TRBJ1-1 genes rather than sequenced, the full variable domain is SQTIHQWPATLVQPVGSPLSLECTVEGTSNPNLYWYRQAAGRGLQLLFYSVGIGQISSEVPQNLSASRPQDRQFILSSKKLLLSDSGFYLCAWRGQGIAEAFFGQGTRLTVV.